This passage covers 3 T cell receptor beta chains from one sample sequenced in a study of cytomegalovirus exposure and HLA in healthy donors (dated by TCRdb to 2017 to 2019). Libraries were built with the immunoSEQ multiplex PCR assay. The multiplex PCR relied on a mix of 60 forward primers for TCR Vbeta segments and 13 reverse primers for TCR Jbeta segments. TCRdb mirrors the immuneACCESS table, restricted to in-frame sequences. Some clones are absent from its copies; in checked studies, under half trace to an unresolved V gene, and the reason for the others is unknown. The sample table contains approximately 79,000 clones; only one count was recorded for roughly three quarters of them. Jointly, the top ten make up around 22% of the sample. The sequenced sample consisted of PBMCs. Receptors were obtained from a woman aged 40 to 50 in good health and CMV-seropositive.

This chain links TRBV6-1 with TRBJ2-1, with 7 bases aligning to TRBD1. This CDR3 has 13 amino acids. Germline V gives CDR1 MNHNS, CDR2 SASEGT. Unmatched junction bases numbered 4, after V lost 8 bases and J lost 3 bases. CDR3 protein: CASRQGNYNEQFF. The CDR3 coding sequence is TGTGCCAGCCGACAGGGTAACTACAATGAGCAGTTCTTC.

The chain combines TRBV30 with TRBJ1-2; tentatively, D is TRBD1 (5 bases). This CDR3 is 15 amino acids long. Trimming left V 3 bases short and J 1 base short, with 15 bases between. Per germline, CDR1 GTSNPN and CDR2 SVGIG (reference sequence). CDR3 nucleotide sequence: TGTGCCTGGAGGGCTGAGATGACAGATAACTATGGCTACACCTTC. It translates to CAWRAEMTDNYGYTF.

This sequence joins TRBV7-9 and TRBJ2-1; TRBD2 aligns across 7 bases. The J segment lost 8 bases and the V segment lost 1 base, leaving 8 bases of the junction unmatched. Germline V lookup: CDR1 SEHNR, CDR2 FQNEAQ (reference sequence). The CDR3 runs 15 residues. The CDR3 reads CASSLGQRGSDEQFF. As DNA, the CDR3 is TGTGCCAGCAGCTTAGGCCAGCGGGGTAGCGATGAGCAGTTCTTC.